This TCR beta chain is from a study of blood T cell repertoires in COVID-19 (TCRdb year 2020). With respect to the entire study: Collaborator samples came from the United States, Italy and Spain and covered acute and convalescent phases of COVID-19. The material from the prospective study consisted of cDNA or gDNA derived from T cells, B-cell-depleted T cells, or PBMCs. The dataset comprised deeply sampled blood TCRbeta repertoires from subjects exposed to, actively infected with, or recovered from COVID-19. A freely available public database, intended as a resource for researchers studying the immune response to SARS-CoV-2, is where the repertoires were released. The samples were drawn from two sources: the first 160 participants of the ongoing ImmuneRACE study, and 950 to 1,500 subjects contributed by 6 global collaborators. A de-identified subject ID, COVID-19 status, age in years and sex were almost always included in the sample metadata. HLA class I and class II types, where available, came from metadata supplied by the sample provider rather than from assay-based typing. The paper's findings and limits, for the study overall: Clinical and demographic metadata were provided uncurated, with the amount varying by source and participant.

This clone has only a few counts. Its binding antigen is unknown. Base qualities were left out, and no much larger clone turns up one base away. The same CDR3 is also encoded by other DNA sequences in this sample. CDR1 and CDR2 are read off the germline V gene (reference sequence) as LNHDA and SQIVND. The CDR3 goes from the cysteine to the phenylalanine over 14 residues. The CDR3 DNA has 42 bases and is translated from base 1. At the junction V is shortened by 1 base and J by 2 bases; bases outside the gene matches: 2. Collaborating institutions collected whole blood in K2EDTA tubes following their own protocols. For TCRbeta analysis, collaborators shipped samples as frozen whole blood, isolated PBMCs, or DNA extracted from either of those sample types. The immunoSEQ Assay, a bias-controlled multiplex PCR, was used to amplify TCRbeta CDR3 regions from genomic DNA. For the original study's pipeline: The number of nucleated cells in each sample was estimated from the amplification of reference gene primers within the assay. To quantify the absolute abundance of each unique TCRbeta CDR3 rearrangement, sequence reads were collapsed and filtered. For each sample, productive Simpson clonality was calculated as the square root of Simpson's diversity index over productive rearrangements. TCRdb retrieved this table from immuneACCESS and kept in-frame rearrangements only. Not all clones are present; in checked studies, unresolved V genes account for under half, and no reason is known for the remainder. D and trimming were read from the DNA, whereas the V and J calls and clone size are those reported in that table. The sample table contains 200,000 to 250,000 clones; only one count was recorded for 65% to 85% of them. About 2.1% of the sample is held by the ten biggest clonotypes.

This TCR was recovered from a woman aged 55 to 70 with acute or convalescent COVID-19. The chain is assembled from TRBV19 and TRBJ2-7; 7 of the junction bases match TRBD1. Material for sequencing was peripheral blood. The DNA sequence reads TGTGCCAGTAGTATAGGGACAGGAACCTACGAGCAGTACTTC. This sequence encodes CASSIGTGTYEQYF. The reference TRBV19 and TRBJ2-7 proteins fill in what lies around the CDR3, so the full variable domain reads DGGITQSPKYLFRKEGQNVTLSCEQNLNHDAMYWYRQDPGQGLRLIYYSQIVNDFQKGDIAEGYSVSREKKESFPLTVTSAQKNPTAFYLCASSIGTGTYEQYFGPGTRLTVT.